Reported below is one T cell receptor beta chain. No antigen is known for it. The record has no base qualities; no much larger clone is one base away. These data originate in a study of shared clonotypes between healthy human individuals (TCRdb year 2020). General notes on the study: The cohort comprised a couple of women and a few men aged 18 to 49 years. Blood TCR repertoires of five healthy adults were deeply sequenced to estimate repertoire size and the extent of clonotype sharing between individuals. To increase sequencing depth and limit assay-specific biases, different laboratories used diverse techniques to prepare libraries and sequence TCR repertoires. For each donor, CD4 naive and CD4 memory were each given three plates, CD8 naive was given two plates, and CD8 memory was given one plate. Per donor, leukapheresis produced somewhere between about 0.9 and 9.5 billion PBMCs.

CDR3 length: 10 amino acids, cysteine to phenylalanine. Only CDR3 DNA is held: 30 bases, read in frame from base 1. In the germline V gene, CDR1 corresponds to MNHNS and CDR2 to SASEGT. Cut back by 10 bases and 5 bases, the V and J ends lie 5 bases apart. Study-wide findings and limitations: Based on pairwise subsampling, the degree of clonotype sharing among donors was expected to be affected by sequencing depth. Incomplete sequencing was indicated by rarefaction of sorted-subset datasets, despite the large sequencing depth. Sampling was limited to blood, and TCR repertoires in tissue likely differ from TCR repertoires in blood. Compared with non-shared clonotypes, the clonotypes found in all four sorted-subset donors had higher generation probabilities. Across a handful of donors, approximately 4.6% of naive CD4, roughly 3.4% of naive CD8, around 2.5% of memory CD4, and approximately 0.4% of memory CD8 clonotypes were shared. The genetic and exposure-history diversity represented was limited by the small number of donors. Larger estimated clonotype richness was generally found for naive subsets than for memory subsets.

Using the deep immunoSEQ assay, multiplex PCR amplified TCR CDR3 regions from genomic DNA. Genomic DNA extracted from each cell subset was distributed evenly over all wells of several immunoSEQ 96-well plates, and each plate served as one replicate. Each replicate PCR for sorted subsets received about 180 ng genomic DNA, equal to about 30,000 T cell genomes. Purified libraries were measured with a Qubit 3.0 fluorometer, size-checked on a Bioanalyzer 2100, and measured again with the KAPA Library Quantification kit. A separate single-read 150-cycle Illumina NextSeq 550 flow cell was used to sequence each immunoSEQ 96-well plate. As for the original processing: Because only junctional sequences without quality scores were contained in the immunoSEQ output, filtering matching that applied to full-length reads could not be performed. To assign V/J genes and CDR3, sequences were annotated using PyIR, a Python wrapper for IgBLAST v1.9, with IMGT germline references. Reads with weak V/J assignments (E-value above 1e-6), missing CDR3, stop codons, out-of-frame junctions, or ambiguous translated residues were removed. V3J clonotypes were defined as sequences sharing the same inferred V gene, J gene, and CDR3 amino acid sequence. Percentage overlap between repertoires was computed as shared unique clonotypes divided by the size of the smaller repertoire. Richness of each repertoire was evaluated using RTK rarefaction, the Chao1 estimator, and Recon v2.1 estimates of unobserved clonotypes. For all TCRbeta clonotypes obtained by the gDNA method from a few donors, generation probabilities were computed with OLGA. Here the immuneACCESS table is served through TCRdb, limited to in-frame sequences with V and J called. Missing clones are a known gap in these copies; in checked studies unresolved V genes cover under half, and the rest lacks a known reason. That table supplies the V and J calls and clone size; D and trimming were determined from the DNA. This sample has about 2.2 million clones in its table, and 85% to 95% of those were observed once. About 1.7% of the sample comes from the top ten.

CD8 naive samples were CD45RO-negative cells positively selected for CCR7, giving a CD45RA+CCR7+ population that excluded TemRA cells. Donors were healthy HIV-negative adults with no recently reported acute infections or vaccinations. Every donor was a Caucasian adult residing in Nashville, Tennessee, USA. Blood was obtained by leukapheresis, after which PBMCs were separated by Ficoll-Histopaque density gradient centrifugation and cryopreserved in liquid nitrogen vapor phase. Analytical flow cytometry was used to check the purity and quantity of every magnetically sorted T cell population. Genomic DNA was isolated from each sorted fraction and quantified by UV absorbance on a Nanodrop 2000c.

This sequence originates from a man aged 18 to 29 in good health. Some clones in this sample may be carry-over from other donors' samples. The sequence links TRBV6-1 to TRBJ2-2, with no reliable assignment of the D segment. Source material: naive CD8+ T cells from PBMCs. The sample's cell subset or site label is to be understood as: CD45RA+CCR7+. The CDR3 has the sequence CAINTGELFF. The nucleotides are TGTGCCATCAATACCGGGGAGCTGTTTTTT.